A selection of T cell receptor beta chains follows, all from one sample in a study of blood T cells in healthy people across ages. TCRdb called the 5' RACE reads again in MiXCR, with one record for every CDR3 protein. The data contain fewer than 750,000 distinct CDR3 sequences, around half of them singletons. The sequenced sample consisted of blood. These receptors all come from an elderly man in good health. CDR3s include the opening cysteine and the closing phenylalanine or tryptophan. The order of the fields is D gene, clone size, V gene, J gene, CDR3 DNA, CDR3 protein. A D gene is named only where the DNA matches it firmly. The listing skips clone size in some rows; elsewhere it reads once, few, many or a size class.

NA	many	TRBV9	TRBJ2-3	TGTGCCAGCAGCGTGGGCAGAAGCACAGATACGCAGTATTTT	CASSVGRSTDTQYF
NA	few	TRBV14	TRBJ2-2	TGTGCCAGCAGCCAAAATAGCGGAAGGAACACCGGGGAGCTGTTTTTT	CASSQNSGRNTGELFF
NA	few	TRBV6-5	TRBJ2-2	TGTGCCAGCAGTTTAGCAGGGTACACCGGGGAGCTGTTTTTT	CASSLAGYTGELFF
NA	NA	TRBV5-1	TRBJ2-6	TGCGCCAGCAGCGACTCTGGGGCCAACGTCCTGACTTTC	CASSDSGANVLTF
TRBD1	many	TRBV6-6	TRBJ1-6	TGTGCCAGCAGCATGACAGGGGAGTATTCACCCCTCCACTTT	CASSMTGEYSPLHF
TRBD2	NA	TRBV27	TRBJ2-7	TGTGCCAGCACCCCGGGGGGGCAATCCTACGAGCAGTACTTC	CASTPGGQSYEQYF
NA	few	TRBV5-4	TRBJ1-6	TGTGCCAGCAGCTTGGCGGGTGGACAGCCGTATAATTCACCCCTCCACTTT	CASSLAGGQPYNSPLHF
NA	few	TRBV2	TRBJ2-5	TGTGCCAGCAAGCCAGGCCCCCAAGAGACCCAGTACTTC	CASKPGPQETQYF
NA	many	TRBV7-2	TRBJ2-5	TGTGCCAGCAGCCCAGGACAGACCCAGTACTTC	CASSPGQTQYF
TRBD1	NA	TRBV10-3	TRBJ1-2	TGTGCCATCACTACAGGGGGCCCCAGTGGCTACACCTTC	CAITTGGPSGYTF
TRBD1	NA	TRBV12-3/TRBV12-4	TRBJ2-1	TGTGCCAGCAGTACAGGGGGACTGTCCTACAATGAGCAGTTCTTC	CASSTGGLSYNEQFF
NA	NA	TRBV7-2	TRBJ2-1	TGTGCCAGCGGTTCTCGCGGGGTTTACAATGAGCAGTTCTTC	CASGSRGVYNEQFF
NA	NA	TRBV9	TRBJ2-7	TGTGCCAGCAGCGTACTCCCCCAGGGCCACGAGCAGTACTTC	CASSVLPQGHEQYF
NA	NA	TRBV18	TRBJ2-1	TGTGCCAGCTCACTGGGGATTTACAATGAGCAGTTCTTC	CASSLGIYNEQFF
TRBD2	few	TRBV20-1	TRBJ2-3	TGCAGTGCTAACCCCGCGGGACTAGCGGGGCCCCGTTCCACAGATACGCAGTATTTT	CSANPAGLAGPRSTDTQYF
TRBD2	NA	TRBV12-3/TRBV12-4	TRBJ2-1	TGTGCCAGCAGGGGCCTGCGGGAGGGCTTAGGGAATGAGCAGTTCTTC	CASRGLREGLGNEQFF
TRBD1	NA	TRBV27	TRBJ2-5	TGTGCCAGCAGTCACGGACAGGGGGGGGAGACCCAGTACTTC	CASSHGQGGETQYF
TRBD1	few	TRBV6-2/TRBV6-3	TRBJ2-7	TGTGCCAGCAGTACCCGGGACAGGGGAATAATCAACGAGCAGTACTTC	CASSTRDRGIINEQYF
TRBD1	NA	TRBV20-1	TRBJ1-4	TGCAGTGCACAGGGGTATTATGAAAAACTGTTTTTT	CSAQGYYEKLFF
NA	NA	TRBV7-9	TRBJ1-2	TGTGCCAGCAGCTCCCTGGGGGGTAACTATGGCTACACCTTC	CASSSLGGNYGYTF
TRBD1	few	TRBV20-1	TRBJ2-1	TGCAGTGCCCCTGGGCCCGGGACAGGGAGCGATGAGCAGTTCTTC	CSAPGPGTGSDEQFF
NA	NA	TRBV7-3	TRBJ2-5	TGTGCCAGCAGCCCCCAAGGACGGGCCCAAGAGACCCAGTACTTC	CASSPQGRAQETQYF
NA	few	TRBV7-2	TRBJ1-1	TGTGCCGGAACCGCAGCGGTAGACACTGAAGCTTTCTTT	CAGTAAVDTEAFF
NA	NA	TRBV7-9	TRBJ2-2	TGTGCCAGCAGTCGCGCGAACACCAGGGAGCTGTTTTTT	CASSRANTRELFF
NA	NA	TRBV7-6	TRBJ1-5	TGTGCCAGCAGCTTAGACCCTCCCCTTGGACGGTGGAGCAATCAGCCCCAGCATTTT	CASSLDPPLGRWSNQPQHF
NA	few	TRBV7-2	TRBJ2-4	TGTGCCAGCAGCTTAGGGCAGGAATGGGACATTCAGTACTTC	CASSLGQEWDIQYF
NA	NA	TRBV6-2/TRBV6-3	TRBJ2-7	TGTGCCAGCAGTTATACCGATACCTACGAGCAGTACTTC	CASSYTDTYEQYF
NA	few	TRBV20-1	TRBJ1-2	TGCAGTGCTAGACCCGCAGGGTACTATGGCTACACCTTC	CSARPAGYYGYTF
NA	NA	TRBV12-3/TRBV12-4	TRBJ2-7	TGTGCCAGCAGTTTAGGCGGGGCGGCCTACGAGCAGTACTTC	CASSLGGAAYEQYF
TRBD2	NA	TRBV6-6	TRBJ2-7	TGTGCCAGCAGTGAGAGACTAGCGGCTTACAATGAGCAGTACTTC	CASSERLAAYNEQYF
TRBD1	once	TRBV3-1	TRBJ1-1	TGTGCCAGCAGCCAGGCAGGGACAGGGGTTTCTGAAGCTTTCTTT	CASSQAGTGVSEAFF
NA	NA	TRBV29-1	TRBJ1-4	TGCAGCGTTGTTGGAGGCGGGACGGGTAATGAAAAACTGTTTTTT	CSVVGGGTGNEKLFF
TRBD2	NA	TRBV27	TRBJ2-7	TGTGGAACTTGGGCTAGCGGCTCCTACGAGCAGTACTTC	CGTWASGSYEQYF
NA	NA	TRBV2	TRBJ2-1	TGTGCCAGCTGCGCGGGGTCGTTGAATGAGCAGTTCTTC	CASCAGSLNEQFF
NA	few	TRBV20-1	TRBJ2-5	TGCAGTGCTAGTTCAGGGGGGGAAGAGACCCAGTACTTC	CSASSGGEETQYF
NA	few	TRBV29-1	TRBJ1-2	TGCAGCGTTGGACAGGTGAACTATGGCTACACCTTC	CSVGQVNYGYTF
TRBD1	NA	TRBV7-3	TRBJ2-1	TGTGCCAGCAGCTTAACTGTTTTGGGACAGGGTGTGAATTACAATGAGCAGTTCTTC	CASSLTVLGQGVNYNEQFF
NA	NA	TRBV20-1	TRBJ2-7	TGCAGTGCCCGCCGAGCGGGCTTCTCCTACGAGCAGTACTTC	CSARRAGFSYEQYF
NA	few	TRBV29-1	TRBJ1-1	TGCAGCGTTGAAGAAGCGGGGAGAACTTTCTTT	CSVEEAGRTFF
TRBD2	NA	TRBV6-6	TRBJ2-5	TGTGCCAGCAGTTACGGGACTAGCTTTGTGGAGACCCAGTACTTC	CASSYGTSFVETQYF
NA	once	TRBV6-6	TRBJ2-7	TGTGCCAGCAGTCACGGGACACCCAACTCCTACGAGCAGTACTTC	CASSHGTPNSYEQYF